The clone carrying this T cell receptor (beta chain) appeared many times. Antigen specificity is unknown. This sample is part of a study of T cells in Graves' hyperthyroidism and ophthalmopathy. Findings of the study overall: The model made its ophthalmopathy prediction, and onset followed a median around 6.9 months later.

V lost 3 bases to trimming and J lost 1 base, with 16 bases between them. CDR1 is MDHEN and CDR2 is SYDVKM in the germline V gene. The CDR3 totals 16 residues. RNA transcripts were the template for amplifying TCR beta CDR3 regions. Using the HTBI primer set, a first-round RT-PCR was run on the TCR CDR3. TCRdb re-called the multiplex PCR reads through MiXCR, storing one row per CDR3 protein. In the table there are some 600,000 distinct CDR3 sequences, over 11% of which are singletons. Isolation of PBMCs was performed on about 10 ml fresh peripheral blood. Sequenced: blood. This TCR derives from a woman in her 30s with Graves' hyperthyroidism that later progressed to Graves' ophthalmopathy. This chain links TRBV28 with TRBJ2-7; possible D gene TRBD2, 7 bases. The CDR3: CASSFVEGGLSYEQYF. CDR3 in DNA: TGTGCCAGCAGTTTCGTCGAGGGGGGGCTATCCTACGAGCAGTACTTC.